Below are 22 T cell receptor beta chains sequenced from a single sample in a study of breast tumors, draining lymph nodes, adjacent tissues. TCRdb called the multiplex PCR reads again in MiXCR, with one record for every CDR3 protein. The sample yields more than 10,000 distinct CDR3 sequences, around 57% seen once. The sequencing sample was made of tumor-adjacent breast tissue. The receptors derive from a female donor with breast cancer. Some clones in this sample may be carry-over from other donors' samples.

This clonotype was counted ten times or more. This may be a read error, as it is one base from a much larger clone. The chain recombines TRBV11-2 with TRBJ2-7; TRBD1 aligns across 7 bases. This CDR3 comprises 15 residues. Germline CDR1 is SGHAT and CDR2 is FQNNGV. With 2 bases clipped from V and 0 bases from J, the junction kept 4 bases outside the gene matches. The CDR3 coding sequence is TGTGCCAGCAGCTTAATGGGACAGACCTCCTACGAGCAGTACTTC. As protein: CASSLMGQTSYEQYF.

The V and J genes are TRBV7-2 and TRBJ2-1; D call uncertain. Germline V gene lookup returns CDR1 SGHTA and CDR2 FQGNSA. This CDR3 comprises 16 residues. Trimming removed 0 bases at V and 5 bases at J, with 14 bases between. CDR3 sequence reads: CASSLAPWELHNEQFF. The CDR3 nucleotides read TGTGCCAGCAGCTTAGCGCCTTGGGAACTTCACAATGAGCAGTTCTTC.

This chain joins TRBV19 and TRBJ1-6; TRBD1 aligns across 10 bases. V shed 4 bases and J 9 bases; nucleotides not matched to a gene: 6. The CDR3 length is 15 residues. CDR1 is LNHDA, CDR2 SQIVND, per germline (reference sequence). CDR3 amino acids: CASSTRTGGSSPLHF. CDR3 sequence (DNA): TGTGCCAGTAGTACTCGGACAGGGGGAAGTTCACCCCTCCACTTT. Together with reference TRBV19 and TRBJ1-6, the CDR3 gives the full variable domain: DGGITQSPKYLFRKEGQNVTLSCEQNLNHDAMYWYRQDPGQGLRLIYYSQIVNDFQKGDIAEGYSVSREKKESFPLTVTSAQKNPTAFYLCASSTRTGGSSPLHFGNGTRLTVT.

The genes are TRBV6-4 and TRBJ1-2, with D uncertain. The CDR3 covers 13 residues. The V end was cut by 3 bases, the J end by 8 bases, with 13 bases between. Germline lookup yields CDR1 MRHNA and CDR2 SNTAGT. The CDR3, as DNA: TGTGCCAGCAGTGAAACAATTGGTGTGGGCTACACCTTC. It is translated as CASSETIGVGYTF.

This chain links TRBV20-1 with TRBJ2-1; TRBD2 aligns across 9 bases. The CDR3 sequence is 14 residues long. The V and J ends lost 6 bases and 8 bases, in that order; junction bases with no gene match: 11. Germline V lookup: CDR1 DFQATT, CDR2 SNEGSKA (reference sequence). The CDR3 region has the DNA TGCAGTGCCACCTTAGCGGGAGCTAACTATGAGCAGTTCTTC. This sequence encodes CSATLAGANYEQFF.

This rearrangement joins TRBV14 to TRBJ2-7, with a tentative D call TRBD2 (6 bases). Germline-derived CDR1 and CDR2 are SGHDN and FVKESK. The germline V and J ends were trimmed by 8 bases and 2 bases, with 16 bases remaining between them. The CDR3 runs to 14 residues. CDR3 sequence (DNA): TGTGCCAGCCAGGCGGAGGGCGGACCCTACGAGCAGTACTTC. It yields the protein CASQAEGGPYEQYF.

The J gene is TRBJ2-3, the V gene TRBV7-2; D is tentatively TRBD1 or TRBD2 (6 bases each). Germline loops: CDR1 SGHTA, CDR2 FQGNSA. The CDR3 spans 13 residues. V lost 9 bases and J 5 bases, leaving 15 bases between the germline ends. CDR3 sequence: CASSRGAVDTQYF. CDR3 nucleotides: TGTGCCAGTAGTAGGGGGGCTGTAGATACGCAGTATTTT. Variable domain in full (rest from reference TRBV7-2 and TRBJ2-3): GAGVSQSPSNKVTEKGKDVELRCDPISGHTALYWYRQSLGQGLEFLIYFQGNSAPDKSGLPSDRFSAERTGGSVSTLTIQRTQQEDSAVYLCASSRGAVDTQYFGPGTRLTVL.

CDR3 DNA: TGCAGTGCTAGGGGACATATTAGCAATCAGCCCCAGCATTTT. Translation gives CSARGHISNQPQHF. This sequence joins TRBV20-1 and TRBJ1-5; a weak D match, TRBD1 (6 bases). Germline values: CDR1 DFQATT, CDR2 SNEGSKA (reference sequence). This CDR3 comprises 14 residues. V was shortened by 3 bases and J by 0 bases, with 9 bases between the two germline ends.

This clonotype has only one observation. The J gene is TRBJ2-1, the V gene TRBV7-6, with unresolved D. V was cut by 1 base and J by 0 bases, with 4 bases left in between. The CDR3 loop spans 14 amino acids. CDR1 SGHVS and CDR2 FNYEAQ come from the germline V gene. The CDR3 DNA is TGTGCCAGCAGCTTAGATTTCTCCTACAATGAGCAGTTCTTC. Translation: CASSLDFSYNEQFF.

A remark on this clonotype: The junction differs from germline at one of its ends, possibly a read error. The rearrangement uses TRBV7-9 and TRBJ2-7; D call uncertain. The CDR3 spans 12 residues. The germline V gene has CDR1 SEHNR and CDR2 FQNEAQ (reference sequence). The CDR3 protein is CASSLGPPVQNF. In DNA form, the CDR3 reads TGTGCCAGCAGCTTAGGTCCCCCCGTTCAGAACTTC. The full variable domain, in which reference TRBV7-9 and TRBJ2-7 provide the parts outside the CDR3, is DTGVSQNPRHKITKRGQNVTFRCDPISEHNRLYWYRQTLGQGPEFLTYFQNEAQLEKSRLLSDRFSAERPKGSFSTLEIQRTEQGDSAMYLCASSLGPPVQNFGPGTRLTVT.

This chain joins TRBV18 and TRBJ2-7; D unclear. V lost 0 bases, J lost 3 bases, and 15 bases lay in between. From germline, CDR1 is KGHSH and CDR2 LQKENI. CDR3 length: 16 amino acids. The CDR3 region has the DNA TGTGCCAGCTCACCACCCGGCGGAGTTAGGGTCTACGAGCAGTACTTC. Protein sequence: CASSPPGGVRVYEQYF.

Judged by abundance, this clonotype is medium-sized. The chain carries TRBV5-8 and TRBJ2-3; D not resolved. CDR3 length: 14 amino acids. Per germline, CDR1 SGHTS and CDR2 YDEGEE. V lost 6 bases to trimming and J lost 0 bases, with 11 bases between them. CDR3 DNA: TGTGCCAGCAACTACGGGCAGAGCACAGATACGCAGTATTTT. Amino acid sequence: CASNYGQSTDTQYF.

V is TRBV6-2 or TRBV6-3 and J is TRBJ2-7, with D uncertain. The germline V gene encodes CDR1 MNHEY and CDR2 SVGEGT. This CDR3 is built from 11 residues. The V gene lost 0 bases and the J gene lost 7 bases, with 4 bases spanning the gap. The CDR3, as DNA: TGTGCCAGCAGTTACTCGGGGGAGCAGTACTTC. Protein product: CASSYSGEQYF.

CDR3 sequence reads: CAASSTDTQYF. The CDR3 nucleotides are TGTGCCGCTAGCAGCACAGATACGCAGTATTTT. The V and J genes are TRBV12-3 or TRBV12-4 and TRBJ2-3; tentatively, D is TRBD2 (5 bases). Trimming stripped 11 bases from V and 0 bases from J, with 6 bases between. The CDR3 consists of 11 residues.

This clonotype was observed at least ten times. The J gene is TRBJ1-2, the V gene TRBV28; no clear D gene. CDR3 size: 14 residues. The ends were cut back, 2 bases at V and 1 base at J, with 8 bases in the middle. Germline V lookup: CDR1 MDHEN, CDR2 SYDVKM. In nucleotides, the CDR3 is TGTGCCAGCAGTTTAGTTTTACTTAACTATGGCTACACCTTC. Its translation is CASSLVLLNYGYTF.

Details on this clonotype: The CDR3 end shows no conserved phenylalanine or tryptophan, and so a read error is likely. The DNA is omitted, as the CDR3 cannot be located on it reliably, and the CDR3 follows TCRdb's listing. V usage is TRBV15 and J usage is TRBJ2-1; the D call TRBD1 from the table was never checked on the DNA. CDR1 is LNHNV, CDR2 YYDKDF, per germline (reference sequence). The CDR3 contains 15 residues when both ends are counted. The CDR3 loop reads CATSRDLGGGRGPFL.

The genes are TRBV11-1 and TRBJ1-5; the match to TRBD1 covers 7 bases. The CDR3 length is 14 residues. In germline, CDR1 is SGHAT, CDR2 FQDESV (reference sequence). Unmatched junction bases numbered 7, after V lost 9 bases and J lost 2 bases. The CDR3 region has the DNA TGTGCCAGGGGTGACGGGACAGGCAATCAGCCCCAGCATTTT. Amino acid sequence: CARGDGTGNQPQHF.

The chain is built from TRBV20-1 and TRBJ2-1; D is unclear. Germline-derived CDR1 and CDR2 are DFQATT and SNEGSKA (reference sequence). Trimming left V 5 bases short and J 5 bases short, with 16 bases between. The CDR3 loop spans 14 amino acids. As DNA, the CDR3 is TGCAGTGCTGCGAAAACCAGGTCAAACAATGAGCAGTTCTTC. Translated: CSAAKTRSNNEQFF.

This sequence joins TRBV12-3 or TRBV12-4 and TRBJ2-1; possibly TRBD1 for D (6 bases). The CDR3 has 15 residues. With 6 bases removed from V and 6 bases from J, the gap between germline ends came to 18 bases. The CDR3 coding sequence is TGTGCCAGCAGCCTGGACAGACGAGGTAGCAATGAGCAGTTCTTC. Amino acids: CASSLDRRGSNEQFF.

This clonotype is judged medium-sized. V usage is TRBV7-3 and J usage is TRBJ1-2, with D perhaps matching TRBD1 (5 bases). From germline, CDR1 is SGHTA and CDR2 FQGTGA. The CDR3 is 17 amino acids. V gave up 0 bases and J gave up 0 bases, with 14 bases separating them. CDR3 in amino acids: CASSLTGRGASNYGYTF. CDR3 nucleotide sequence: TGTGCCAGCAGCTTAACTGGACGAGGGGCCTCTAACTATGGCTACACCTTC.

This rearrangement joins TRBV11-2 to TRBJ1-2; D is ambiguous. Between the trimmed V and J ends, which lost 5 bases and 4 bases, there was a span of 11 bases. Germline V lookup: CDR1 SGHAT, CDR2 FQNNGV. This CDR3 has 13 amino acids. CDR3 nucleotide sequence: TGTGCCAGCAGCCCAGGTCGTGGCTATGGCTACACCTTC. Its translation: CASSPGRGYGYTF.

This clonotype has a count of ten or more. With a much larger clone just one base away, this may be a read error. The rearrangement links TRBV27 to TRBJ1-2; 7 positions match TRBD1. Trimming took 0 bases from V and 4 from J; bases not matched to a gene: 8. Germline CDR1 reads MNHEY; CDR2 reads SMNVEV (reference sequence). CDR3 length equals 16 residues. CDR3 protein: CASSLSEGAESYGYTF. The CDR3 DNA sequence: TGTGCCAGCAGTTTATCAGAGGGGGCAGAGAGCTATGGCTACACCTTC.